The clone carrying this T cell receptor beta chain occurred many times. Its specificity is not known. Quantitative barcoded 5'-RACE was used to prepare TCR beta libraries. TCRdb processed the 5' RACE reads anew with MiXCR; each CDR3 protein has one entry. This table has 700,000 or so distinct CDR3 sequences, over 15% appearing once. The entry originates in a study of CD8 T cells in ankylosing spondylitis. Trimming removed 6 bases from V and 3 bases from J; junction bases left unmatched: 3. The germline gives CDR1 MNHEY, CDR2 SMNVEV (reference sequence). The CDR3 is 15 amino acids. Findings and limits, study-wide: Seemingly characteristic of ankylosing spondylitis blood was a TCR beta motif consisting of under ten highly homologous variants. According to the report, clones linked to the disease were significantly enriched in matched synovial fluid samples taken from ankylosing spondylitis patients.

Sequencing input: blood, either unsorted or a sorted T cell fraction (not recorded which). This receptor was identified in a male donor with ankylosing spondylitis. V and J are TRBV27 and TRBJ2-2, with TRBD2 matching 11 bases. CDR3 coding DNA: TGTGCCAGCAGCTTAGCGGGAGGGGACACCGGGGAGCTGTTTTTT. Protein product: CASSLAGGDTGELFF.